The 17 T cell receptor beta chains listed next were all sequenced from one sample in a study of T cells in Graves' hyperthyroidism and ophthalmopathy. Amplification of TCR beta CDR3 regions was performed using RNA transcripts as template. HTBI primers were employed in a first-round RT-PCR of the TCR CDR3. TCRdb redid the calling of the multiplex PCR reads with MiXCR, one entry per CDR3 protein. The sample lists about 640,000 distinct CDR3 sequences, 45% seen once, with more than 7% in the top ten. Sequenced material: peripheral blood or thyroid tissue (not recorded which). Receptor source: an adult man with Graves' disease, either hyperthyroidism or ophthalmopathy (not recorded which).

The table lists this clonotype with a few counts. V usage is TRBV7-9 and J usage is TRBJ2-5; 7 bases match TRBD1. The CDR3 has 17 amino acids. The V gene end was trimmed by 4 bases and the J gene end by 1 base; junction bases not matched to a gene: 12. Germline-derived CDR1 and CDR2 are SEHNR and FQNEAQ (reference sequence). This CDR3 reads CASSSSRDRDSQETQYF. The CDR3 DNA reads TGTGCCAGCAGCTCTAGCCGAGACAGGGATTCCCAAGAGACCCAGTACTTC.

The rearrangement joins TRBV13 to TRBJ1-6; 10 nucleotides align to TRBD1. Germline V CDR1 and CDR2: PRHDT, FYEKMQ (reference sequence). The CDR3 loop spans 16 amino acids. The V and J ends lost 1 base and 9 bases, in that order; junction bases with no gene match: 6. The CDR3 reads CASSLVRDRGASPLHF. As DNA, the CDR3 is TGTGCCAGCAGCTTAGTCCGGGACAGGGGAGCTTCACCCCTCCACTTT.

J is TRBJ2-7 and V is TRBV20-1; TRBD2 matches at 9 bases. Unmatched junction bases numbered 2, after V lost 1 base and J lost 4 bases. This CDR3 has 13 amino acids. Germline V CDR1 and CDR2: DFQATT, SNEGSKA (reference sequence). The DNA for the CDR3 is TGCAGTGCTAGAGCCACTAGCGGGTACGAGCAGTACTTC. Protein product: CSARATSGYEQYF.

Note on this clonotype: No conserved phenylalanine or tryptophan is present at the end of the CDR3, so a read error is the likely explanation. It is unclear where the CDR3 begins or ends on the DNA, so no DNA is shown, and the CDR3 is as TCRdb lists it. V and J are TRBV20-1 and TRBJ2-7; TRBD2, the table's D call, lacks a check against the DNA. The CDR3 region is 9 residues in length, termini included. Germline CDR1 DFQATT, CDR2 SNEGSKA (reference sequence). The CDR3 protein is CSARDERDR.

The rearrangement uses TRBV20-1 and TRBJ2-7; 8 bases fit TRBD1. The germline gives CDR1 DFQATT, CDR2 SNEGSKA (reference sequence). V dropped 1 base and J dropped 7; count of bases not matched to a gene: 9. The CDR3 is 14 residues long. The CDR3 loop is CSARGSGTGTEQYF. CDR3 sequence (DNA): TGCAGTGCTAGAGGATCCGGGACAGGCACGGAGCAGTACTTC.

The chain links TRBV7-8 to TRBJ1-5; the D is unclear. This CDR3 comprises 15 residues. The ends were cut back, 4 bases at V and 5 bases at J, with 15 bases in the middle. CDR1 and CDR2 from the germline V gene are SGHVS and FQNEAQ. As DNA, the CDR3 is TGTGCCAGCAGCTCGCATGGGCAGACATATCAGCCCCAGCATTTT. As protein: CASSSHGQTYQPQHF.

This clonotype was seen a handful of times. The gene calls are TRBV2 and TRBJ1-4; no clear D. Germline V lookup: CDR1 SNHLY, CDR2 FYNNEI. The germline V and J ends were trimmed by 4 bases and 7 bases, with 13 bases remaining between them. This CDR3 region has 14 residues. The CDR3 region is CASSGRALSEKLFF. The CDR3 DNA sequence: TGTGCCAGCAGTGGGAGGGCGCTAAGTGAAAAACTGTTTTTT.

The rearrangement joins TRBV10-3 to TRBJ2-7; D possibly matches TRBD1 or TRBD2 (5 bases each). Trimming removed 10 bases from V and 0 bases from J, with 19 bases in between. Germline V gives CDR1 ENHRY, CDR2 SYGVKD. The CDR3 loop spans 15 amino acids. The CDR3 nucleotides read TGTGCCAGCACGTTTGGGACGCGCAGCTCCTACGAGCAGTACTTC. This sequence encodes CASTFGTRSSYEQYF.

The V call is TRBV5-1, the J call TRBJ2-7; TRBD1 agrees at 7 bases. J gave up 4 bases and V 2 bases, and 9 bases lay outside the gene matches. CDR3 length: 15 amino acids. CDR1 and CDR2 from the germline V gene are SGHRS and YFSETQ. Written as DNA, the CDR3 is TGCGCCAGCAGCTTCGGATTAACAGGGGATTACGAGCAGTACTTC. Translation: CASSFGLTGDYEQYF.

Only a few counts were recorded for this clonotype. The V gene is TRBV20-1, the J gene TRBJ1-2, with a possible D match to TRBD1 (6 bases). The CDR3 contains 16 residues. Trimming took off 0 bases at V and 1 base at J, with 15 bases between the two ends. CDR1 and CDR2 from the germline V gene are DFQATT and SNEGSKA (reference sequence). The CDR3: CSARDVGTSVNYGYTF. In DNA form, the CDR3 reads TGCAGTGCTAGAGACGTAGGGACATCAGTTAACTATGGCTACACCTTC.

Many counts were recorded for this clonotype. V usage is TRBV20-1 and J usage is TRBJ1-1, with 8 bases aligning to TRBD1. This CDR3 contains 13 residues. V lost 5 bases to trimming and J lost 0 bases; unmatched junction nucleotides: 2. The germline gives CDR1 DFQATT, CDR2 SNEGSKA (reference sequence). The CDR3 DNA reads TGCAGTGCTCGGACAGGGCTGAACACTGAAGCTTTCTTT. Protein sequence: CSARTGLNTEAFF.

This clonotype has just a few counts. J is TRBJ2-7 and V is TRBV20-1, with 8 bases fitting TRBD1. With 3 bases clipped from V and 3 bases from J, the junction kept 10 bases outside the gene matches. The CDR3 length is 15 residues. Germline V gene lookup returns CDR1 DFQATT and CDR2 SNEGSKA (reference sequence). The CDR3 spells CSASSSQGANYEQYF. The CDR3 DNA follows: TGCAGTGCTAGTTCCTCCCAGGGGGCGAACTACGAGCAGTACTTC.

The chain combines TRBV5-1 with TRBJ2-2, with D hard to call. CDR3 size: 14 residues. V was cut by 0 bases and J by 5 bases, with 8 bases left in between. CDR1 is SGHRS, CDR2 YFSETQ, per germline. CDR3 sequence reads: CASSLGSATGELFF. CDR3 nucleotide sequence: TGCGCCAGCAGCTTGGGATCAGCGACCGGGGAGCTGTTTTTT.

CDR3 sequence reads: CASSRGGGREETQYF. The CDR3 nucleotides are TGTGCCAGCAGCCGAGGGGGGGGGCGGGAAGAGACCCAGTACTTC. V and J are TRBV14 and TRBJ2-5; a possible D gene is TRBD2 (7 bases). The CDR3 covers 15 residues. Germline CDR1 reads SGHDN; CDR2 reads FVKESK. V shed 4 bases and J shed 3 bases, with 15 bases lying between them.

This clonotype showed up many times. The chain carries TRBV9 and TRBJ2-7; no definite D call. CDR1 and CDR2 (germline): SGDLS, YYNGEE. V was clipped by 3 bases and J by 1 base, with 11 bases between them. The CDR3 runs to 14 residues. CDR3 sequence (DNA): TGTGCCAGCAGCGCGAGCGACGGGTCCTACGAGCAGTACTTC. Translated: CASSASDGSYEQYF.

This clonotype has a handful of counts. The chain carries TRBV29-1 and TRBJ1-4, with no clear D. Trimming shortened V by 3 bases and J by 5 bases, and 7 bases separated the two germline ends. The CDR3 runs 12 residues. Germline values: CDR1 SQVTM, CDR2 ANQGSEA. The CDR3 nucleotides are TGCAGCGTTGAGTCCGGCAATGAAAAACTGTTTTTT. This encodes CSVESGNEKLFF.

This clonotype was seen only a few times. This CDR3 is CASSRGVAEAFF. The DNA for the CDR3 is TGTGCCAGTAGCAGAGGGGTAGCTGAAGCTTTCTTT. The chain joins TRBV19 to TRBJ1-1, with TRBD1 as a possible D gene (5 bases). The CDR3 extends over 12 amino acids. Trimming shortened V by 6 bases and J by 6 bases, and 11 bases separated the two germline ends. Germline CDR1 LNHDA, CDR2 SQIVND (reference sequence).